The 4 T cell receptor beta chains below were found in one sample sequenced in a study of early T cells in non-severe SARS-CoV-2 infection. A single record per CDR3 protein comes from TCRdb applying MiXCR to the 5' RACE reads. The sample has 81,000 or so distinct CDR3 sequences; roughly 12% are singletons. The source material was whole blood. The receptor source for this set is an adult who was a healthcare worker with PCR-confirmed SARS-CoV-2 infection or an uninfected control (not recorded which).

This clonotype was recorded at least ten times. The genes are TRBV24-1 and TRBJ2-3, with D maybe TRBD2 (6 bases). This CDR3 has 15 amino acids. The germline gives CDR1 KGHDR, CDR2 SFDVKD. V was trimmed by 0 bases and J by 6 bases, leaving 12 bases between them. CDR3 sequence: CATSDLRGSADTQYF. In DNA form, the CDR3 reads TGTGCCACCAGTGATTTGCGGGGGAGCGCTGATACGCAGTATTTT.

This clonotype occurred a few times. The V gene is TRBV14, the J gene TRBJ2-2; tentative D call: TRBD1 (5 bases). V lost 4 bases and J 1 base, leaving 13 bases between the germline ends. The CDR3 loop spans 16 amino acids. The germline gives CDR1 SGHDN, CDR2 FVKESK. CDR3 in amino acids: CASSLRGQGNTGELFF. The CDR3 coding sequence is TGTGCCAGCAGCCTCCGAGGTCAGGGGAACACCGGGGAGCTGTTTTTT.

This clonotype has more than one count but fewer than ten. In DNA, the CDR3 is TGTGCCTGGAGTCGGGACGGAACTGAGCAGTTCTTC. Translation: CAWSRDGTEQFF. V is TRBV30 and J is TRBJ2-1; TRBD1 or TRBD2 may be the D gene (5 bases each). This CDR3 region has 12 residues. Germline CDR1 and CDR2: GTSNPN and SVGIG (reference sequence). Trimming took 2 bases from V and 9 from J, leaving 11 bases between them.

DNA of the CDR3: TGTGCCAGCGGTCGGGCAAGTGGGCCGACAGATACGCAGTATTTT. It codes for CASGRASGPTDTQYF. The chain couples TRBV12-3 or TRBV12-4 to TRBJ2-3, with unresolved D. The CDR3 is 15 residues long. The V and J ends lost 8 bases and 3 bases respectively, with 18 bases between them.